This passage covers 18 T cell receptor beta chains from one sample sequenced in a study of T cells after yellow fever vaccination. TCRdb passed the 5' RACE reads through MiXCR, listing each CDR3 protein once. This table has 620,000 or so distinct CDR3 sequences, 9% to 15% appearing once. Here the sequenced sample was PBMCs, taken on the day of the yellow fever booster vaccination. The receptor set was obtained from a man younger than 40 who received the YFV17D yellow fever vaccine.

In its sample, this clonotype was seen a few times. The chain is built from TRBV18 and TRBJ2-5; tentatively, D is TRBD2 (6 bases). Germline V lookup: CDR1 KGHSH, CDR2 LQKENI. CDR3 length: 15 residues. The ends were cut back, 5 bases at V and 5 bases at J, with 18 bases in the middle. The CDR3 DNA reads TGTGCCAGCTCAGACTTGGGACTCCCGGCGGAGACCCAGTACTTC. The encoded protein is CASSDLGLPAETQYF.

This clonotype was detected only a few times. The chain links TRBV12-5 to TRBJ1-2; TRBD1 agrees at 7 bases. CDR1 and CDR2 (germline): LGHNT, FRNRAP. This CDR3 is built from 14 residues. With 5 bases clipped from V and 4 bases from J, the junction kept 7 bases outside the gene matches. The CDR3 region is CASGPPGGGYGYTF. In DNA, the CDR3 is TGTGCTAGTGGTCCCCCAGGGGGGGGCTATGGCTACACCTTC.

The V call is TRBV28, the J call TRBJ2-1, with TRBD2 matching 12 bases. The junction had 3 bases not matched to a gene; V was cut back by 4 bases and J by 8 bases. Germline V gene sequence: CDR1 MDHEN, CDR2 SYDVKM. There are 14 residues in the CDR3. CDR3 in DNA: TGTGCCAGCAGTTGGACTAGCGGGACCGATGAGCAGTTCTTC. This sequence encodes CASSWTSGTDEQFF. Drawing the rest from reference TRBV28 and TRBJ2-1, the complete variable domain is DVKVTQSSRYLVKRTGEKVFLECVQDMDHENMFWYRQDPGLGLRLIYFSYDVKMKEKGDIPEGYSVSREKKERFSLILESASTNQTSMYLCASSWTSGTDEQFFGPGTRLTVL.

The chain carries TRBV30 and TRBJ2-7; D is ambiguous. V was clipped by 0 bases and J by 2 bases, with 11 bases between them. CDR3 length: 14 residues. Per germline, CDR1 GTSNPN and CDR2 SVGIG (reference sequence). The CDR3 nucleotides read TGTGCCTGGAGTGTACTTGGCCCGACCTACGAGCAGTACTTC. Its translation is CAWSVLGPTYEQYF.

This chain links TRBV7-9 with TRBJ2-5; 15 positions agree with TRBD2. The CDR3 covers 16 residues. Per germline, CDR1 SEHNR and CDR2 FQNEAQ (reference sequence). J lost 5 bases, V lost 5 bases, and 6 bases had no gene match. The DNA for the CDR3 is TGTGCCAGCAGCCCCACCGGGACTAGCGGGAGGGAGACCCAGTACTTC. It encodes CASSPTGTSGRETQYF.

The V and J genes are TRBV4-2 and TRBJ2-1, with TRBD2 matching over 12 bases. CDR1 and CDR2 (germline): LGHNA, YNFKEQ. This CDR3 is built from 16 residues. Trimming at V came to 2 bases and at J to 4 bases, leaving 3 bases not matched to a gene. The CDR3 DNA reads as TGTGCCAGCAGCCAACCTAGCGGGAGGGCGTACAATGAGCAGTTCTTC. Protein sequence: CASSQPSGRAYNEQFF.

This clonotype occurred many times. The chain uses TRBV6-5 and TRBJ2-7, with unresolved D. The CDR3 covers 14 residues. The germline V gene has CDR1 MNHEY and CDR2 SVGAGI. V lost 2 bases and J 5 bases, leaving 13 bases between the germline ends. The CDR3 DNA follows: TGTGCCAGCAGTTACGAGAGTAACACCCACGAGCAGTACTTC. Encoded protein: CASSYESNTHEQYF.

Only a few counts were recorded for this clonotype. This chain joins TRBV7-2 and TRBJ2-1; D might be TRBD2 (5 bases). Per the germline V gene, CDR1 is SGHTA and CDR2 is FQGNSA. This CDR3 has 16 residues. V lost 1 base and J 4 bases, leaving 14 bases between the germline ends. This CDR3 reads CASSLDYGRTYNEQFF. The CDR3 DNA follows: TGTGCCAGCAGCTTAGATTACGGGCGGACTTACAATGAGCAGTTCTTC. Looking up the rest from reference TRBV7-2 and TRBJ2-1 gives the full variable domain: GAGVSQSPSNKVTEKGKDVELRCDPISGHTALYWYRQSLGQGLEFLIYFQGNSAPDKSGLPSDRFSAERTGGSVSTLTIQRTQQEDSAVYLCASSLDYGRTYNEQFFGPGTRLTVL.

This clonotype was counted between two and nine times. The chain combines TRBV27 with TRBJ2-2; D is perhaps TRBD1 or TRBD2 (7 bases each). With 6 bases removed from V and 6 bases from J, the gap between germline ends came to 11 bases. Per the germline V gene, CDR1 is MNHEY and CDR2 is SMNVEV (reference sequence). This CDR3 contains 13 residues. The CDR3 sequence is CASRPGGAGELFF. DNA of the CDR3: TGTGCCAGCAGGCCAGGGGGGGCCGGGGAGCTGTTTTTT.

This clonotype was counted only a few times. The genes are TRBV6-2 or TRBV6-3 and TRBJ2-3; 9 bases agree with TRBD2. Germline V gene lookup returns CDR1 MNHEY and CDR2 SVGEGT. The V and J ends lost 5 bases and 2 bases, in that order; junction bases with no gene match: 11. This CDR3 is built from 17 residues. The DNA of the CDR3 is TGTGCCAGCAGTCTAAGGAATAGCGGGAGACCCACAGATACGCAGTATTTT. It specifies CASSLRNSGRPTDTQYF.

DNA for the CDR3: TGCGCCAGCAGCTTGGGGTCGGAGGCCCAGCCCCAGCATTTT. Residues: CASSLGSEAQPQHF. The chain couples TRBV5-1 to TRBJ1-5; D is uncertain. The V gene's germline CDR1 is SGHRS and CDR2 YFSETQ. This CDR3 has 14 amino acids. Between the trimmed V and J ends, which lost 0 bases and 7 bases, there was a span of 11 bases.

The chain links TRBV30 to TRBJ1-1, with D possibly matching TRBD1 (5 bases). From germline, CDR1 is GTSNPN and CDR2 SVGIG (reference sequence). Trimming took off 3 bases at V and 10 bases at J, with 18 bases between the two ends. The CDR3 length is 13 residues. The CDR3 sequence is CAWRVGAEVVAFF. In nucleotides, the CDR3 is TGTGCCTGGAGAGTCGGGGCAGAAGTGGTAGCTTTCTTT.

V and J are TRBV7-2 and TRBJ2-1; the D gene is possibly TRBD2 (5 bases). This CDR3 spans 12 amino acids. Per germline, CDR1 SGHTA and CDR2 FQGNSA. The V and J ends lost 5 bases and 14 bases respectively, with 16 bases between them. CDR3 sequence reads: CASSPQVEGEFF. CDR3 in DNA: TGTGCCAGCAGCCCCCAGGTCGAGGGTGAGTTCTTC.

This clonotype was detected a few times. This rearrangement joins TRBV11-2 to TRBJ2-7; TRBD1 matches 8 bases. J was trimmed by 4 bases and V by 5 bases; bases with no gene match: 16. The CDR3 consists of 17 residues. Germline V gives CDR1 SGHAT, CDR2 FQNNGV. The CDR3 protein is CASSHGQGRTLLYEQYF. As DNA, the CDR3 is TGTGCCAGCAGCCACGGACAGGGCCGAACGTTACTATACGAGCAGTACTTC.

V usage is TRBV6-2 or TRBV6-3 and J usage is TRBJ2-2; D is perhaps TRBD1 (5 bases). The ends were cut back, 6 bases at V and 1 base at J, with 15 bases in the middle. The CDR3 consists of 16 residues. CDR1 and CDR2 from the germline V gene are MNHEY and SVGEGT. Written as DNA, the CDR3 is TGTGCCAGCAGACTACTCTTGACAGAGAACACCGGGGAGCTGTTTTTT. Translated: CASRLLLTENTGELFF.

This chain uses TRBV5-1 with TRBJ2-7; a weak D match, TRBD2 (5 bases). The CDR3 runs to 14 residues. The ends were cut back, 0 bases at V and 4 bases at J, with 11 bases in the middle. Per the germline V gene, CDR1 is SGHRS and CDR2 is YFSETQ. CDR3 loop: CASSLAAGPYEQYF. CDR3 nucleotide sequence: TGCGCCAGCAGCTTGGCCGCGGGTCCGTACGAGCAGTACTTC.

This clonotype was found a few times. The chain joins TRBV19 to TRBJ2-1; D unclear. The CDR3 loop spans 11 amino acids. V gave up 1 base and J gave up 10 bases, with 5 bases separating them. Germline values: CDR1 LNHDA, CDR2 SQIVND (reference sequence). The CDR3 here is CASSIGSEQFF. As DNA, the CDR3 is TGTGCCAGTAGTATAGGGTCAGAGCAGTTCTTC.

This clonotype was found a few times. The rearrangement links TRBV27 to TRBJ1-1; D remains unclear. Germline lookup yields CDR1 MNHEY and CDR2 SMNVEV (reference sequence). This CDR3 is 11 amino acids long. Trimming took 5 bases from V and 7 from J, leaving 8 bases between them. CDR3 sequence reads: CASSPHSEAFF. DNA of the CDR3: TGTGCCAGCAGTCCCCACAGTGAAGCTTTCTTT.